The subject of this entry is one T cell receptor beta chain. Its antigen is as yet unknown. Germline V gene sequence: CDR1 KGHSH, CDR2 LQKENI. The length of the CDR3 is 16 residues. V dropped 5 bases and J dropped 1 base, with 17 bases sitting between them. This specimen belongs to a study of neoadjuvant nivolumab and ipilimumab in lung cancer. As for the study in general: Patients got nivolumab 3 mg/kg on days 1, 15 and 29; combination added ipilimumab 1 mg/kg day 1. Broader study findings: Resected tumors had greater TCR richness and clonality than uninvolved lung. Only two of four nivolumab-treated tumors gained richness and clonality by surgery. Blood richness before therapy tracked richness in tumors resected after neoadjuvant therapy.

Some clones are missing from TCRdb's copy, which holds only in-frame ones; the method was immunoSEQ multiplex PCR. The sample holds tens of thousands of clones, about 92% seen once. This TCR came from an adult with non-small cell lung cancer. The material was peripheral blood, obtained after neoadjuvant nivolumab, alone or with ipilimumab, at or shortly before surgery. The V call is TRBV18, the J call TRBJ2-5; D remains ambiguous. The CDR3 coding sequence is TGTGCCAGCTCAGAGAGAGTCCCCGGTGGCCAAGAGACCCAGTACTTC. Translated, it gives CASSERVPGGQETQYF.